The 32 T cell receptor beta chains below come from one sample, sequenced in a study of blood T cell repertoires in COVID-19. Sequencing was performed with immunoSEQ multiplex PCR; in TCRdb, only in-frame clones are kept and a portion is missing. The profile covers over 200,000 clones, with 90% to 95% appearing a single time and about 0.8% taken by the ten largest. The material sequenced was peripheral blood. Receptors originate from a man in his 60s with COVID-19, enrolled during active disease.

This clone was seen a handful of times. V is TRBV4-1 and J is TRBJ2-7; maybe TRBD1 (5 bases). The V end lost 4 bases, the J end lost 2 bases, and 15 bases lay between the germline ends. The CDR3 is made up of 15 amino acids. Germline loops: CDR1 MGHRA, CDR2 YSYEKL. DNA of the CDR3: TGCGCCAGCAGCCGTATAAGACAGCCTACCTACGAGCAGTACTTC. Protein: CASSRIRQPTYEQYF.

Here the CDR3 DNA reads TGTGCCAGCAGCATCACACTAGCGGGAGTCGGGGAGCAGTACTTC. Its translation: CASSITLAGVGEQYF. V is TRBV5-6 and J is TRBJ2-7; 11 bases are shared with TRBD2. Germline values: CDR1 SGHDT, CDR2 YYEEEE. The CDR3 spans 15 residues. With V trimmed by 4 bases and J by 7 bases, 10 bases remained unmatched.

The chain links TRBV19 to TRBJ2-2, with 16 bases aligning to TRBD2. The germline gives CDR1 LNHDA, CDR2 SQIVND (reference sequence). The J segment lost 6 bases and the V segment lost 6 bases, leaving 4 bases of the junction unmatched. This CDR3 contains 16 residues. The CDR3 here is CASRTGTSGRAGELFF. The CDR3, as DNA: TGTGCCAGTAGAACCGGGACTAGCGGGAGGGCCGGGGAGCTGTTTTTT.

The V call is TRBV7-9, the J call TRBJ2-1; 7 nucleotides align to TRBD2. With 1 base clipped from V and 2 bases from J, the junction kept 5 bases outside the gene matches. CDR1 is SEHNR, CDR2 FQNEAQ, per germline (reference sequence). CDR3 size: 16 residues. The CDR3 reads CASSLVGEGPYNEQFF. As DNA, the CDR3 is TGTGCCAGCAGCTTAGTGGGGGAGGGTCCCTACAATGAGCAGTTCTTC.

The chain carries TRBV4-2 and TRBJ2-1; 7 nucleotides agree with TRBD2. The CDR3 runs to 15 residues. Per the germline V gene, CDR1 is LGHNA and CDR2 is YNFKEQ. The junction had 10 bases not matched to a gene; V was cut back by 4 bases and J by 7 bases. This chain's CDR3 is CASSPEVGGGNEQFF. CDR3 bases: TGTGCCAGCAGCCCGGAGGTGGGGGGGGGTAATGAGCAGTTCTTC.

This clone was observed a single time. The chain is built from TRBV19 and TRBJ1-1; TRBD1 might be the D (6 bases). CDR1 is LNHDA, CDR2 SQIVND, per germline (reference sequence). This CDR3 is 15 amino acids long. V was shortened by 2 bases and J by 2 bases, with 12 bases between the two germline ends. CDR3 in amino acids: CASSISGGLNTEAFF. The DNA for the CDR3 is TGTGCCAGTAGTATATCGGGGGGCCTAAACACTGAAGCTTTCTTT. The entire variable domain, with the rest obtained from reference TRBV19 and TRBJ1-1, is as follows: DGGITQSPKYLFRKEGQNVTLSCEQNLNHDAMYWYRQDPGQGLRLIYYSQIVNDFQKGDIAEGYSVSREKKESFPLTVTSAQKNPTAFYLCASSISGGLNTEAFFGQGTRLTVV.

The chain carries TRBV18 and TRBJ1-3; D is unclear. This CDR3 contains 16 residues. Looked up from germline, CDR1 is KGHSH and CDR2 is LQKENI. Trimming took off 2 bases at V and 0 bases at J, with 11 bases between the two ends. The CDR3 reads CASSPVFGSSGNTIYF. The CDR3 DNA sequence: TGTGCCAGCTCACCAGTTTTCGGGTCCTCTGGAAACACCATATATTTT.

The genes are TRBV28 and TRBJ1-2; D is perhaps TRBD1 (5 bases). Deletions cut 4 bases from V and 7 bases from J, with 19 bases between. The CDR3 is made up of 15 amino acids. Germline loops: CDR1 MDHEN, CDR2 SYDVKM. For the CDR3, the DNA is TGTGCCAGCAGTTATCAGGGCAACCTCAGGACTGGCTACACCTTC. Encoded protein: CASSYQGNLRTGYTF.

The chain employs TRBV7-9 and TRBJ1-2; tentatively, D is TRBD1 (6 bases). CDR3 length equals 12 residues. Trimming cost V 8 bases and J 8 bases, with 15 bases left between them. Germline CDR1 SEHNR, CDR2 FQNEAQ (reference sequence). The CDR3 DNA reads as TGTGCCAGCTCACTGGGGGCACGGGGCTACACCTTC. It translates to CASSLGARGYTF.

This CDR3 reads CASSLVGGGLAGMEQFF. The CDR3 DNA reads as TGTGCCAGCAGTTTAGTGGGTGGGGGACTAGCGGGTATGGAGCAGTTCTTC. The chain links TRBV28 to TRBJ2-1; TRBD2 matches at 12 bases. Per the germline V gene, CDR1 is MDHEN and CDR2 is SYDVKM. This CDR3 has 17 amino acids. V shed 2 bases, J shed 10 bases, and the junction held 12 bases outside the gene matches.

V gene TRBV5-1 combines with J gene TRBJ2-1, with D maybe TRBD1 (6 bases). CDR1 is SGHRS and CDR2 is YFSETQ in the germline V gene. The length of the CDR3 is 16 residues. Trimming pared 0 bases from V and 4 bases from J, leaving 14 bases between. CDR3 DNA sequence: TGCGCCAGCAGCTTGGACCTCGGACAGTTATACAATGAGCAGTTCTTC. This encodes CASSLDLGQLYNEQFF. The whole variable domain, filled in from reference TRBV5-1 and TRBJ2-1, reads KAGVTQTPRYLIKTRGQQVTLSCSPISGHRSVSWYQQTPGQGLQFLFEYFSETQRNKGNFPGRFSGRQFSNSRSEMNVSTLELGDSALYLCASSLDLGQLYNEQFFGPGTRLTVL.

This chain links TRBV5-4 with TRBJ2-3; 7 bases align to TRBD1. The germline gives CDR1 SGHNT, CDR2 YYREEE (reference sequence). This CDR3 region has 18 residues. Unmatched junction bases numbered 17, after V lost 0 bases and J lost 7 bases. The CDR3 reads CASSLEHATGPGTNTQYF. CDR3 nucleotide sequence: TGTGCCAGCAGCTTGGAGCACGCGACAGGGCCAGGCACGAATACGCAGTATTTT. Complete variable domain (other parts from reference TRBV5-4 and TRBJ2-3): ETGVTQSPTHLIKTRGQQVTLRCSSQSGHNTVSWYQQALGQGPQFIFQYYREEENGRGNFPPRFSGLQFPNYSSELNVNALELDDSALYLCASSLEHATGPGTNTQYFGPGTRLTVL.

The chain employs TRBV6-5 and TRBJ1-3; TRBD1 might be the D (5 bases). Germline assignment: CDR1 MNHEY and CDR2 SVGAGI. V shed 3 bases and J shed 0 bases, with 12 bases lying between them. This CDR3 contains 16 residues. CDR3 protein: CASSYSGARSGNTIYF. The CDR3 DNA sequence: TGTGCCAGCAGTTATAGCGGGGCGCGCTCTGGAAACACCATATATTTT.

CDR3: CASSLGGRNNEQYF. CDR3 in DNA: TGCGCCAGCAGCTTGGGCGGGAGGAACAACGAGCAGTACTTC. V is TRBV5-1 and J is TRBJ2-7; 8 bases are shared with TRBD2. CDR1 is SGHRS, CDR2 YFSETQ, per germline. V trimming: 0 bases; J trimming: 5 bases; junction bases outside the gene matches: 4. The CDR3 consists of 14 residues.

The V gene is TRBV6-1, the J gene TRBJ2-1, with no clear D. Germline values: CDR1 MNHNS, CDR2 SASEGT. Deletions cut 3 bases from V and 9 bases from J, with 15 bases between. This CDR3 has 14 amino acids. The CDR3: CASSEDALAREQFF. CDR3 DNA sequence: TGTGCCAGCAGTGAGGATGCCTTAGCACGTGAGCAGTTCTTC.

The chain has TRBV19 and TRBJ2-7; tentative D call: TRBD2 (6 bases). V lost 2 bases and J lost 2, with 10 bases in between. CDR3 size: 14 residues. CDR1 and CDR2 from the germline V gene are LNHDA and SQIVND (reference sequence). CDR3 coding DNA: TGTGCCAGTAGTATATGGGCGGGGCCCTACGAGCAGTACTTC. Its protein is CASSIWAGPYEQYF. Combining the CDR3 with reference TRBV19 and TRBJ2-7 gives the whole variable domain DGGITQSPKYLFRKEGQNVTLSCEQNLNHDAMYWYRQDPGQGLRLIYYSQIVNDFQKGDIAEGYSVSREKKESFPLTVTSAQKNPTAFYLCASSIWAGPYEQYFGPGTRLTVT.

CDR3 bases: TGTGCCAGCAGCCCTAGGGCTAGCGGGGCACTCTCCTACAATGAGCAGTTCTTC. It encodes CASSPRASGALSYNEQFF. V gene TRBV6-2 or TRBV6-3 combines with J gene TRBJ2-1, with 9 positions matching TRBD2. Germline-derived CDR1 and CDR2 are MNHEY and SVGEGT. With V trimmed by 6 bases and J by 0 bases, 12 bases remained unmatched. The CDR3 has 18 amino acids.

The chain carries TRBV3-1 (or the pseudogene TRBV3-2) and TRBJ2-2; TRBD2 agrees at 15 bases. V shed 6 bases and J 3 bases; nucleotides not matched to a gene: 2. This CDR3 spans 16 amino acids. Germline values: CDR1 LGHDT, CDR2 YNNKEL (reference sequence). DNA for the CDR3: TGTGCCAGCAGGGGGACTAGCGGGGGGTACACCGGGGAGCTGTTTTTT. Its protein is CASRGTSGGYTGELFF.

This rearrangement joins TRBV7-2 to TRBJ1-4; 8 nucleotides align to TRBD1. The CDR3 contains 16 residues. With V trimmed by 2 bases and J by 6 bases, 8 bases remained unmatched. Germline-derived CDR1 and CDR2 are SGHTA and FQGNSA. This CDR3 is CASSLPGQGGDEKLFF. The CDR3 nucleotides read TGTGCCAGCAGCTTACCCGGACAGGGTGGCGATGAAAAACTGTTTTTT. Variable domain in full (rest from reference TRBV7-2 and TRBJ1-4): GAGVSQSPSNKVTEKGKDVELRCDPISGHTALYWYRQSLGQGLEFLIYFQGNSAPDKSGLPSDRFSAERTGGSVSTLTIQRTQQEDSAVYLCASSLPGQGGDEKLFFGSGTQLSVL.

The chain links TRBV10-3 to TRBJ2-3; D perhaps matches TRBD2 (6 bases). Between the trimmed V and J ends, which lost 3 bases and 5 bases, there was a span of 15 bases. This CDR3 comprises 15 residues. The germline V gene has CDR1 ENHRY and CDR2 SYGVKD. The CDR3 bases are TGTGCCATCAGTGACTTGGCGGGAAGGAGAGATACGCAGTATTTT. Protein sequence: CAISDLAGRRDTQYF.

The CDR3 bases are TGCGCCAGCAGCCAGGCGGGGGGCATTAGCAATCAGCCCCAGCATTTT. Residues: CASSQAGGISNQPQHF. The rearrangement joins TRBV4-1 to TRBJ1-5, with TRBD1 as a possible D gene (6 bases). The germline CDR1 and CDR2 sequences are MGHRA and YSYEKL. V lost 3 bases and J lost 0, with 12 bases in between. This CDR3 is built from 16 residues.

V usage is TRBV7-9 and J usage is TRBJ1-1; possible D gene TRBD1, 6 bases. Germline values: CDR1 SEHNR, CDR2 FQNEAQ (reference sequence). This CDR3 contains 14 residues. V lost 5 bases and J 8 bases, leaving 18 bases between the germline ends. The CDR3 sequence: CASSQGTGRSEAFF. The DNA for the CDR3 is TGTGCCAGCAGCCAAGGAACAGGGCGGTCAGAAGCTTTCTTT.

This clone was recorded only once. The chain combines TRBV4-1 with TRBJ1-1, with 8 bases identical to TRBD1. The CDR3 runs to 16 residues. Germline CDR1 MGHRA, CDR2 YSYEKL. The trim removed 4 bases at V and 3 bases at J, leaving 10 bases unmatched. CDR3 nucleotide sequence: TGCGCCAGCAGCCTCCTTGGGCAGGGGGCAGACACTGAAGCTTTCTTT. Its translation: CASSLLGQGADTEAFF.

The chain couples TRBV28 to TRBJ1-3, with 7 nucleotides matching TRBD1. Germline CDR1 is MDHEN and CDR2 is SYDVKM. The V and J ends lost 3 bases and 0 bases, in that order; junction bases with no gene match: 5. The CDR3 extends over 16 amino acids. In DNA form, the CDR3 reads TGTGCCAGCAGTTTCTCTCAGGGGGTCTCTGGAAACACCATATATTTT. This encodes CASSFSQGVSGNTIYF. The whole variable domain, filled in from reference TRBV28 and TRBJ1-3, reads DVKVTQSSRYLVKRTGEKVFLECVQDMDHENMFWYRQDPGLGLRLIYFSYDVKMKEKGDIPEGYSVSREKKERFSLILESASTNQTSMYLCASSFSQGVSGNTIYFGEGSWLTVV.

The chain joins TRBV5-1 to TRBJ2-2; 9 nucleotides line up with TRBD1. In germline, CDR1 is SGHRS, CDR2 YFSETQ. V shed 6 bases and J 4 bases; nucleotides not matched to a gene: 10. This CDR3 contains 16 residues. CDR3 amino acids: CASIQITGGTTGELFF. CDR3 DNA sequence: TGCGCCAGCATCCAAATAACAGGGGGCACCACCGGGGAGCTGTTTTTT.

For the CDR3, the DNA is TGTGCCACCAGTGACACCCCCGGGAGGGCCTCTGGGGCCAACGTCCTGACTTTC. Protein sequence: CATSDTPGRASGANVLTF. The chain joins TRBV24-1 to TRBJ2-6, with 8 bases aligning to TRBD2. The V gene's germline CDR1 is KGHDR and CDR2 SFDVKD. The CDR3 is made up of 18 amino acids. With V trimmed by 4 bases and J by 0 bases, 7 bases remained unmatched.

The genes are TRBV28 and TRBJ2-2; D unresolved. Germline CDR1 and CDR2: MDHEN and SYDVKM. Trimming removed 6 bases at V and 3 bases at J, with 8 bases between. The CDR3 runs 13 residues. CDR3 sequence reads: CASRRRDTGELFF. The CDR3 coding sequence is TGTGCCAGCAGGAGGCGCGACACCGGGGAGCTGTTTTTT.

This clone was seen just once. The chain recombines TRBV2 with TRBJ2-1; 7 bases match TRBD2. The J segment lost 15 bases and the V segment lost 5 bases, leaving 13 bases of the junction unmatched. The CDR3 has 13 residues. The germline CDR1 and CDR2 sequences are SNHLY and FYNNEI. This CDR3 reads CASSRTRSGGPFF. CDR3 in DNA: TGTGCCAGCAGTCGGACTAGATCGGGAGGTCCGTTCTTC. The variable domain in full, completed from reference TRBV2 and TRBJ2-1, reads EPEVTQTPSHQVTQMGQEVILRCVPISNHLYFYWYRQILGQKVEFLVSFYNNEISEKSEIFDDQFSVERPDGSNFTLKIRSTKLEDSAMYFCASSRTRSGGPFFGPGTRLTVL.

The V call is TRBV6-6, the J call TRBJ1-5; TRBD1 matches at 8 bases. Germline CDR1 MNHNY, CDR2 SVGAGI (reference sequence). J was trimmed by 2 bases and V by 5 bases; bases with no gene match: 2. The CDR3 spans 14 residues. DNA of the CDR3: TGTGCCAGCAGTGCGACAGGGGGCAATCAGCCCCAGCATTTT. This gives the protein CASSATGGNQPQHF.

The rearrangement uses TRBV27 and TRBJ1-5; no reliable D call. Trimming took off 6 bases at V and 3 bases at J, with 18 bases between the two ends. CDR1 and CDR2 from the germline V gene are MNHEY and SMNVEV (reference sequence). The CDR3 is made up of 16 amino acids. Here the CDR3 reads CASSSRSPADNQPQHF. Here the CDR3 DNA reads TGTGCCAGCAGCAGCAGGTCCCCAGCGGACAATCAGCCCCAGCATTTT.

This chain joins TRBV7-2 and TRBJ2-7, with D perhaps matching TRBD1 (6 bases). Germline-derived CDR1 and CDR2 are SGHTA and FQGNSA. V was cut by 5 bases and J by 5 bases, with 16 bases left in between. The CDR3 has 14 amino acids. CDR3 sequence (DNA): TGTGCCAGCAGCCAGCGACAGGCTGTCAACGAGCAGTACTTC. Its protein product is CASSQRQAVNEQYF.

V gene TRBV7-2 combines with J gene TRBJ1-5, with 7 nucleotides matching TRBD1. V trimming: 5 bases; J trimming: 3 bases; junction bases outside the gene matches: 7. The CDR3 totals 15 residues. Looked up from germline, CDR1 is SGHTA and CDR2 is FQGNSA. The CDR3: CASSAQGGDNQPQHF. In DNA form, the CDR3 reads TGTGCCAGCAGCGCGCAGGGGGGCGACAATCAGCCCCAGCATTTT.